In its sample, the clone carrying this T cell receptor (beta chain) was seen once. Its target is unknown. V was shortened by 5 bases and J by 4 bases, with 18 bases between the two germline ends. Per germline, CDR1 SGHAT and CDR2 FQNNGV. The CDR3 length is 15 residues. These data originate in a study of cytomegalovirus exposure and HLA in healthy donors. General observations from the study: A list of about 180 TCR beta chains associated with cytomegalovirus was given. In the roughly 120 validation repertoires, a later analysis found that first-cohort TCR clusters tended to co-occur.

Assay used: immunoSEQ multiplex PCR; TCRdb lists only in-frame clones, some missing. In the table there are about 56,000 clones, just over 90% of which are singletons. Material for sequencing was PBMCs. The sequence came from a woman aged 18-29 years in good health and CMV-seropositive. J is TRBJ2-7 and V is TRBV11-2; maybe TRBD2 (5 bases). CDR3 in amino acids: CASSQSSGKFYEQYF. In nucleotides, the CDR3 is TGTGCCAGCAGCCAGAGTTCGGGGAAATTTTACGAGCAGTACTTC.